The 24 T cell receptor beta chains presented below share a single source sample, sequenced in a study of graft-versus-host responses after intestinal transplantation. Measured with immunoSEQ multiplex PCR; TCRdb has only the in-frame clones, and not every one. The table records 40,000 or so clones, 80% to 85% of them present only once. This sample comprised PBMCs, obtained about 1,000 days after transplant. The receptors here all came from a human patient who received an intestinal transplant, so some T cells may come from the graft donor.

The chain has TRBV7-2 and TRBJ1-2, with 8 positions matching TRBD1. Trimming removed 6 bases from V and 2 bases from J; junction bases left unmatched: 8. Germline values: CDR1 SGHTA, CDR2 FQGNSA. The CDR3 has 15 amino acids. CDR3 bases: TGTGCCAGCAGTTCTCCGGGACAGGCCAACTATGGCTACACCTTC. This codes for CASSSPGQANYGYTF. Looking up the rest from reference TRBV7-2 and TRBJ1-2 gives the full variable domain: GAGVSQSPSNKVTEKGKDVELRCDPISGHTALYWYRQSLGQGLEFLIYFQGNSAPDKSGLPSDRFSAERTGGSVSTLTIQRTQQEDSAVYLCASSSPGQANYGYTFGSGTRLTVV.

V usage is TRBV9 and J usage is TRBJ2-2; 8 positions agree with TRBD2. V was pared by 0 bases and J by 2 bases, with 6 bases of the junction left unmatched. The CDR3 sequence is 17 residues long. Germline CDR1 is SGDLS and CDR2 is YYNGEE. The CDR3 sequence: CASSVAREGVNTGELFF. The CDR3 DNA sequence: TGTGCCAGCAGCGTAGCACGGGAGGGGGTAAACACCGGGGAGCTGTTTTTT.

The V gene is TRBV5-1, the J gene TRBJ1-1; a possible D gene is TRBD1 (5 bases). Trimming removed 1 base from V and 6 bases from J, with 16 bases in between. The length of the CDR3 is 15 residues. CDR1 SGHRS and CDR2 YFSETQ come from the germline V gene. The CDR3 DNA reads as TGCGCCAGCAGCTTGACAGGCCCACAAGGGGCTGAAGCTTTCTTT. This codes for CASSLTGPQGAEAFF.

The chain combines TRBV10-2 with TRBJ2-5, with 9 bases fitting TRBD1. The J call may be in error: the DNA end matches TRBJ2-7 better. The CDR3 extends over 15 amino acids. Per germline, CDR1 WSHSY and CDR2 SAAADI. The CDR3 loop is CASSDLGTGTYEQYF. In DNA form, the CDR3 reads TGCGCCAGCAGTGACTTGGGGACAGGGACCTACGAGCAGTACTTC.

The chain is built from TRBV29-1 and TRBJ2-7, with D tentatively TRBD1 (7 bases). Trimming took off 6 bases at V and 8 bases at J, with 20 bases between the two ends. The CDR3 has 13 amino acids. Germline CDR1 and CDR2: SQVTM and ANQGSEA. The CDR3 protein is CSVAGGSGAQQYF. CDR3 DNA sequence: TGCAGCGTCGCAGGGGGTTCGGGGGCACAGCAGTACTTC.

The CDR3 loop reads CASSDNAGTYRTYEQYF. In nucleotides, the CDR3 is TGTGCCAGCAGCGACAACGCGGGGACTTACCGCACCTACGAGCAGTACTTC. V gene TRBV2 combines with J gene TRBJ2-7, with D perhaps matching TRBD2 (6 bases). CDR3 length: 17 residues. Germline CDR1 reads SNHLY; CDR2 reads FYNNEI. Trimming cost V 6 bases and J 2 bases, with 23 bases left between them. Full variable domain (missing parts from reference TRBV2 and TRBJ2-7): EPEVTQTPSHQVTQMGQEVILRCVPISNHLYFYWYRQILGQKVEFLVSFYNNEISEKSEIFDDQFSVERPDGSNFTLKIRSTKLEDSAMYFCASSDNAGTYRTYEQYFGPGTRLTVT.

This clone is judged medium-sized. V usage is TRBV9 and J usage is TRBJ1-3; possible D gene TRBD1, 5 bases. Germline lookup yields CDR1 SGDLS and CDR2 YYNGEE. The CDR3 runs 15 residues. V was cut by 0 bases and J by 4 bases, with 11 bases left in between. The CDR3 loop reads CASSVEAGTGNTIYF. CDR3 sequence (DNA): TGTGCCAGCAGCGTAGAGGCAGGGACGGGAAACACCATATATTTT.

The chain combines TRBV28 with TRBJ1-5; the D gene is possibly TRBD1 (5 bases). CDR3 size: 15 residues. CDR1 is MDHEN and CDR2 is SYDVKM in the germline V gene. Trimming shortened V by 3 bases and J by 0 bases, and 9 bases separated the two germline ends. CDR3 bases: TGTGCCAGCAGTTTTGGGGACGTTAGCAATCAGCCCCAGCATTTT. This sequence encodes CASSFGDVSNQPQHF.

This chain uses TRBV7-2 with TRBJ2-1; 8 bases match TRBD2. This CDR3 region has 16 residues. CDR1 and CDR2 from the germline V gene are SGHTA and FQGNSA. After removal of 7 bases from V and 2 bases from J, the junction contained 10 bases not matched to a gene. The CDR3 bases are TGTGCCAGCACCCCAATGGCAGCGGGGGCCTACAATGAGCAGTTCTTC. It specifies CASTPMAAGAYNEQFF.

The CDR3 nucleotides read TGCGCCAGCAGCCCCGGATACTTACGCAGGGAAGAGACCCAGTACTTC. It is translated as CASSPGYLRREETQYF. This sequence joins TRBV5-1 and TRBJ2-5; perhaps TRBD1 as D (5 bases). Germline values: CDR1 SGHRS, CDR2 YFSETQ. Trimming removed 4 bases at V and 3 bases at J, with 19 bases between. The length of the CDR3 is 16 residues.

This chain connects TRBV19 to TRBJ1-5; D is unresolved. This CDR3 is built from 13 residues. V lost 7 bases, J lost 0 bases, and 7 bases lay in between. CDR1 is LNHDA, CDR2 SQIVND, per germline (reference sequence). CDR3 sequence reads: CASNAYSNQPQHF. The DNA of the CDR3 is TGTGCCAGTAACGCATATAGCAATCAGCCCCAGCATTTT.

V and J are TRBV27 and TRBJ2-3; 10 positions match TRBD2. The CDR3 extends over 18 amino acids. The germline CDR1 and CDR2 sequences are MNHEY and SMNVEV (reference sequence). V was pared by 6 bases and J by 2 bases, with 14 bases of the junction left unmatched. The CDR3 sequence: CASRGEAGGSTLTDTQYF. The CDR3 coding sequence is TGTGCCAGCAGAGGGGAAGCGGGAGGGTCTACACTCACAGATACGCAGTATTTT.

The chain combines TRBV27 with TRBJ2-7; 8 bases are shared with TRBD1. This CDR3 is 15 amino acids long. V lost 7 bases and J lost 2; bases outside the gene matches: 10. The germline V gene has CDR1 MNHEY and CDR2 SMNVEV (reference sequence). The CDR3 nucleotides read TGTGCCAGCACCAAACTAGGACAGGGTGCCTACGAGCAGTACTTC. This sequence encodes CASTKLGQGAYEQYF.

The chain recombines TRBV19 with TRBJ1-1; D not resolved. The germline V gene has CDR1 LNHDA and CDR2 SQIVND (reference sequence). V lost 3 bases to trimming and J lost 2 bases, with 10 bases between them. The CDR3 runs to 14 residues. CDR3 residues: CASSMYGKNTEAFF. DNA of the CDR3: TGTGCCAGTAGTATGTACGGGAAAAACACTGAAGCTTTCTTT.

J is TRBJ1-3 and V is TRBV19; 9 bases match TRBD1. J was trimmed by 4 bases and V by 4 bases; bases with no gene match: 2. Germline V gene lookup returns CDR1 LNHDA and CDR2 SQIVND (reference sequence). The CDR3 covers 14 residues. The CDR3 spells CASSTGQGGNTIYF. The CDR3 DNA is TGTGCCAGTAGTACCGGACAGGGGGGAAACACCATATATTTT.

This chain uses TRBV28 with TRBJ1-5; D is unresolved. Trimming left V 5 bases short and J 3 bases short, with 17 bases between. Germline CDR1 MDHEN, CDR2 SYDVKM. This CDR3 has 16 residues. CDR3 amino acids: CASSDLRVFLNQPQHF. The CDR3 DNA reads TGTGCCAGCAGTGACCTCCGGGTCTTCCTCAATCAGCCCCAGCATTTT.

The chain uses TRBV6-1 and TRBJ2-2; D not certain. This CDR3 is built from 15 residues. The V and J ends lost 3 bases and 2 bases respectively, with 10 bases between them. Germline loops: CDR1 MNHNS, CDR2 SASEGT. For the CDR3, the DNA is TGTGCCAGCAGTGACGCGAAGACCAACACCGGGGAGCTGTTTTTT. Its protein is CASSDAKTNTGELFF.

V is TRBV30 and J is TRBJ2-7; TRBD1 matches at 11 bases. The junction had 9 bases not matched to a gene; V was cut back by 4 bases and J by 4 bases. From germline, CDR1 is GTSNPN and CDR2 SVGIG (reference sequence). This CDR3 spans 15 amino acids. CDR3 region: CAWTEGTGGLYEQYF. The CDR3 bases are TGTGCCTGGACCGAGGGGACAGGGGGGCTATACGAGCAGTACTTC.

The rearrangement joins TRBV6-1 to TRBJ1-1; 7 bases fit TRBD1. The V gene end was trimmed by 7 bases and the J gene end by 6 bases; junction bases not matched to a gene: 8. Germline V gives CDR1 MNHNS, CDR2 SASEGT. The CDR3 totals 13 residues. The CDR3 loop is CASKPTGVAEAFF. Written as DNA, the CDR3 is TGTGCCAGCAAACCCACAGGGGTCGCTGAAGCTTTCTTT.

J is TRBJ2-7 and V is TRBV6-1, with 8 bases fitting TRBD1. Germline V gene data show CDR1 as MNHNS and CDR2 as SASEGT. The CDR3 length is 15 residues. V was pared by 1 base and J by 7 bases, with 9 bases of the junction left unmatched. The CDR3 DNA reads TGTGCCAGCAGTGAAGAGGGCAGGGGGCTTTGGGAGCAGTACTTC. It is translated as CASSEEGRGLWEQYF.

V usage is TRBV9 and J usage is TRBJ1-3; maybe TRBD1 (6 bases). The V end lost 5 bases, the J end lost 5 bases, and 29 bases lay between the germline ends. Germline V lookup: CDR1 SGDLS, CDR2 YYNGEE. This CDR3 contains 19 residues. CDR3 residues: CASRLVTGTREGKRNTIYF. In nucleotides, the CDR3 is TGTGCCAGCAGGCTGGTAACAGGGACGCGGGAAGGTAAGAGAAACACCATATATTTT.

J is TRBJ2-7 and V is TRBV7-9; unclear D gene. In germline, CDR1 is SEHNR, CDR2 FQNEAQ (reference sequence). The V gene lost 3 bases and the J gene lost 0 bases, with 3 bases spanning the gap. The CDR3 covers 12 residues. The chain's CDR3 is CASSFHSYEQYF. The CDR3 DNA sequence: TGTGCCAGCAGCTTCCACTCCTACGAGCAGTACTTC.

This rearrangement joins TRBV19 to TRBJ2-3, with D tentatively TRBD1 (5 bases). The germline V gene encodes CDR1 LNHDA and CDR2 SQIVND (reference sequence). Deletions cut 3 bases from V and 1 base from J, with 5 bases between. The length of the CDR3 is 13 residues. The chain's CDR3 is CASSIRGTDTQYF. CDR3 nucleotide sequence: TGTGCCAGTAGTATCAGGGGCACAGATACGCAGTATTTT.

Points on this clone: The junction differs from germline at one of its ends, possibly a read error. The chain is built from TRBV2 and TRBJ2-7; a weak D match, TRBD2 (5 bases). The CDR3 is made up of 14 amino acids. The germline gives CDR1 SNHLY, CDR2 FYNNEI. As DNA, the CDR3 is TGTGCCAACAGTCCCGGACTGCCCTCCTACGAGCAGTACTTC. As protein: CANSPGLPSYEQYF.